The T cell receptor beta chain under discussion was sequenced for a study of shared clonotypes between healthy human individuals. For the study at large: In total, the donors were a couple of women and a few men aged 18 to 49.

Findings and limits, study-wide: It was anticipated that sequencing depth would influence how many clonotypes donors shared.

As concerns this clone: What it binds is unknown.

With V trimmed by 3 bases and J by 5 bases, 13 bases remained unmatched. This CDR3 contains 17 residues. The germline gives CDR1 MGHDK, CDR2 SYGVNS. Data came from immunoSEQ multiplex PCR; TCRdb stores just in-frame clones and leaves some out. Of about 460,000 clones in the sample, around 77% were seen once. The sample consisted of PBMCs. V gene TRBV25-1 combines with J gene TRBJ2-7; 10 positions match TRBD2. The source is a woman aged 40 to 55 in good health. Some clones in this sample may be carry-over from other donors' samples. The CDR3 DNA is TGTGCCAGCAGTGACCGCAGGGGAGCGGGAGGGCCAAACGAGCAGTACTTC. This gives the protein CASSDRRGAGGPNEQYF.